Listed below are T cell receptor beta chains from one sample, sequenced in a study of blood T cell repertoires in COVID-19. Assay used: immunoSEQ multiplex PCR; TCRdb lists only in-frame clones, some missing. The sample contains about 270,000 clones, 89% of which appear only once. Sequences were obtained from peripheral blood. The source is a man aged 45-60 years with acute or convalescent COVID-19. CDR3s include the opening cysteine and the closing phenylalanine or tryptophan. The D gene is left open where the match is weak. Clone size, where shown, is once, few, many, or a class for clones that have expanded.

v_gene: TRBV30; abundance: NA; j_gene: TRBJ1-1; d_gene: NA; CDR3nt: TGTGCCTGGAGTGTAACAGGGTGGACTGAAGCTTTCTTT; CDR3aa: CAWSVTGWTEAFF
v_gene: TRBV7-9; abundance: NA; j_gene: TRBJ2-5; d_gene: NA; CDR3nt: TGTGCCAGCAGCCTGCGGGTAGAGACCCAGTACTTC; CDR3aa: CASSLRVETQYF
v_gene: TRBV4-1; abundance: NA; j_gene: TRBJ1-5; d_gene: NA; CDR3nt: TGCGCCAGCAGCCAAGCCCAGGGGAATCAGCCCCAGCATTTT; CDR3aa: CASSQAQGNQPQHF
v_gene: TRBV5-1; abundance: NA; j_gene: TRBJ2-7; d_gene: TRBD2; CDR3nt: TGCGCCAGCAGCATTAGCGGGGGGTACTACGAGCAGTACTTC; CDR3aa: CASSISGGYYEQYF
v_gene: TRBV9; abundance: NA; j_gene: TRBJ2-1; d_gene: TRBD2; CDR3nt: TGTGCCAGCAGCGTAGACGGCGGGGGGATAAATGAGCAGTTCTTC; CDR3aa: CASSVDGGGINEQFF
v_gene: TRBV3-1/TRBV3-2; abundance: NA; j_gene: TRBJ1-3; d_gene: NA; CDR3nt: TGTGCCAGCAGCCCCTCCTCTGGAAACACCATATATTTT; CDR3aa: CASSPSSGNTIYF
v_gene: TRBV13; abundance: NA; j_gene: TRBJ1-5; d_gene: TRBD1; CDR3nt: TGTGCCAGCAGCCAGGGACAGGGGGCGAGTCAGCCCCAGCATTTT; CDR3aa: CASSQGQGASQPQHF
v_gene: TRBV7-2; abundance: NA; j_gene: TRBJ2-3; d_gene: NA; CDR3nt: TGTGCCAGCAGCTTAGCGGCAAGCGCTACTAGCACAGATACGCAGTATTTT; CDR3aa: CASSLAASATSTDTQYF
v_gene: TRBV27; abundance: once; j_gene: TRBJ1-1; d_gene: NA; CDR3nt: TGTGCCAGCAGAGTGTTGGCGGAGAACACTGAAGCTTTCTTT; CDR3aa: CASRVLAENTEAFF
v_gene: TRBV10-1; abundance: NA; j_gene: TRBJ2-2; d_gene: TRBD1; CDR3nt: TGCGCCACCCGTGGGACAGGGGGAACCGGGGAGCTGTTTTTT; CDR3aa: CATRGTGGTGELFF
v_gene: TRBV7-9; abundance: NA; j_gene: TRBJ1-5; d_gene: NA; CDR3nt: TGTGCCAGCAGCTTAGTAAGGGGCAGAGATAGCAATCAGCCCCAGCATTTT; CDR3aa: CASSLVRGRDSNQPQHF
v_gene: TRBV2; abundance: NA; j_gene: TRBJ2-1; d_gene: NA; CDR3nt: TGTGCCAGCAGTGATTGGGGGGGCCCCCGCCATGAGCAGTTCTTC; CDR3aa: CASSDWGGPRHEQFF
v_gene: TRBV5-1; abundance: NA; j_gene: TRBJ1-1; d_gene: NA; CDR3nt: TGCGCCAGCAGCTTCGCCTGGGCGAATGAGCGGACTGAAGCTTTCTTT; CDR3aa: CASSFAWANERTEAFF
v_gene: TRBV9; abundance: NA; j_gene: TRBJ1-2; d_gene: TRBD1; CDR3nt: TGTGCCAGCAGCTCTCGTGACAGGGGGGTGCTCTTTAACTATGGCTACACCTTC; CDR3aa: CASSSRDRGVLFNYGYTF
v_gene: TRBV7-9; abundance: few; j_gene: TRBJ2-7; d_gene: NA; CDR3nt: TGTGCCAGCAGCTTGGGACAACCACCCTACGAGCAGTACTTC; CDR3aa: CASSLGQPPYEQYF
v_gene: TRBV10-2; abundance: NA; j_gene: TRBJ1-6; d_gene: NA; CDR3nt: TGCGCCAGCAGCCCGACAGAGTATAATTCACCCCTCCACTTT; CDR3aa: CASSPTEYNSPLHF
v_gene: TRBV11-2; abundance: NA; j_gene: TRBJ1-5; d_gene: NA; CDR3nt: TGTGCCAGCAGCTTAGTTACAGGTCAGCCCCAGCATTTT; CDR3aa: CASSLVTGQPQHF
v_gene: TRBV7-2; abundance: NA; j_gene: TRBJ1-5; d_gene: NA; CDR3nt: TGTGCCAGCACCCACAGACCGCAACAGCCCCAGCATTTT; CDR3aa: CASTHRPQQPQHF
v_gene: TRBV7-2; abundance: NA; j_gene: TRBJ2-5; d_gene: TRBD2; CDR3nt: TGTGCCAGCAGCCCCCCTTTGGGACTAGCGGGGACCCAAGAGACCCAGTACTTC; CDR3aa: CASSPPLGLAGTQETQYF
v_gene: TRBV5-1; abundance: NA; j_gene: TRBJ2-7; d_gene: NA; CDR3nt: TGCGCCAGCAGCCTGTACTCCGAGAGCTCCTACGAGCAGTACTTC; CDR3aa: CASSLYSESSYEQYF
v_gene: TRBV7-2; abundance: NA; j_gene: TRBJ2-1; d_gene: TRBD2; CDR3nt: TGTGCCAGCAGCTTAGAGGCGGGGGTTCTCAATGAGCAGTTCTTC; CDR3aa: CASSLEAGVLNEQFF
v_gene: TRBV3-1/TRBV3-2; abundance: NA; j_gene: TRBJ1-6; d_gene: NA; CDR3nt: TGTGCCAGCAGCCCCGGGGGGCAAACAAATTCACCCCTCCACTTT; CDR3aa: CASSPGGQTNSPLHF
v_gene: TRBV3-1/TRBV3-2; abundance: many; j_gene: TRBJ1-1; d_gene: TRBD1; CDR3nt: TGTGCCAGCAGCGCACAGGGGGCGCCCACTGAAGCTTTCTTT; CDR3aa: CASSAQGAPTEAFF
v_gene: TRBV5-8; abundance: NA; j_gene: TRBJ2-3; d_gene: TRBD2; CDR3nt: TGTGCCAGCAGCCCATCGGGGGGGGCGTTGACAGATACGCAGTATTTT; CDR3aa: CASSPSGGALTDTQYF
v_gene: TRBV15; abundance: once; j_gene: TRBJ1-2; d_gene: TRBD1; CDR3nt: TGTGCCACCAGCAGAGATAGCAGGGGGCGAGGAGGCTACACCTTC; CDR3aa: CATSRDSRGRGGYTF
v_gene: TRBV19; abundance: once; j_gene: TRBJ1-5; d_gene: NA; CDR3nt: TGTGCCAGTAGTATTTTCCGTCCTAGCGGCAATCAGCCCCAGCATTTT; CDR3aa: CASSIFRPSGNQPQHF
v_gene: TRBV23-1; abundance: NA; j_gene: TRBJ2-3; d_gene: NA; CDR3nt: TGCGCCAGCACACGGCCACGCCTCATACTAGCAGCAAATACGCAGTATTTT; CDR3aa: CASTRPRLILAANTQYF
v_gene: TRBV4-1; abundance: NA; j_gene: TRBJ1-2; d_gene: NA; CDR3nt: TGCGCCAGCAGCCAAGATCACCAGGGCTATGGCTACACCTTC; CDR3aa: CASSQDHQGYGYTF
v_gene: TRBV7-2; abundance: NA; j_gene: TRBJ2-1; d_gene: NA; CDR3nt: TGTGCCAGCAGCTTAGCTCATAATGAGCAGTTCTTC; CDR3aa: CASSLAHNEQFF
v_gene: TRBV6-2/TRBV6-3; abundance: NA; j_gene: TRBJ2-1; d_gene: TRBD2; CDR3nt: TGTGCCAGCAGTCCCCTAGCGGGGGCTTACAATGAGCAGTTCTTC; CDR3aa: CASSPLAGAYNEQFF
v_gene: TRBV29-1; abundance: once; j_gene: TRBJ2-3; d_gene: TRBD1; CDR3nt: TGCAGCTTCCGACAGGGGACAGATACGCAGTATTTT; CDR3aa: CSFRQGTDTQYF
v_gene: TRBV20-1; abundance: NA; j_gene: TRBJ2-1; d_gene: TRBD2; CDR3nt: TGCAGTGCTAGTAAGCGGGGGGGCCTCAGCTCCTACAATGAGCAGTTCTTC; CDR3aa: CSASKRGGLSSYNEQFF
v_gene: TRBV7-9; abundance: NA; j_gene: TRBJ1-5; d_gene: TRBD1; CDR3nt: TGTGCCAGCAGCCAGACAGGGGGCGATCAGCCCCAGCATTTT; CDR3aa: CASSQTGGDQPQHF
v_gene: TRBV3-1/TRBV3-2; abundance: NA; j_gene: TRBJ2-1; d_gene: NA; CDR3nt: TGTGCCAGCTCTACCTCCTACAATGAGCAGTTCTTC; CDR3aa: CASSTSYNEQFF
v_gene: TRBV5-4; abundance: few; j_gene: TRBJ2-1; d_gene: TRBD1; CDR3nt: TGTGCCAGCAGCTTGAAGAAGGGGACAGGGCATGAGCAGTTCTTC; CDR3aa: CASSLKKGTGHEQFF
v_gene: TRBV5-1; abundance: NA; j_gene: TRBJ2-7; d_gene: NA; CDR3nt: TGCGCCAGCAGCCTAGATAACTACGAGCAGTACTTC; CDR3aa: CASSLDNYEQYF
v_gene: TRBV19; abundance: NA; j_gene: TRBJ2-1; d_gene: TRBD1; CDR3nt: TGTGCCAGTAGTGGAATCGGACAGGACAAAGTGAGCAAGTTCTTC; CDR3aa: CASSGIGQDKVSKFF
v_gene: TRBV30; abundance: NA; j_gene: TRBJ1-6; d_gene: NA; CDR3nt: TGTGCCTGGAGTTCCGGGACTCCGCTTAGCTCCTATAATTCACCCCTCCACTTT; CDR3aa: CAWSSGTPLSSYNSPLHF
v_gene: TRBV6-6; abundance: NA; j_gene: TRBJ1-1; d_gene: NA; CDR3nt: TGTGCCAGCAGTTACGGAACGGGTGACACTGAAGCTTTCTTT; CDR3aa: CASSYGTGDTEAFF
v_gene: TRBV5-1; abundance: once; j_gene: TRBJ1-3; d_gene: TRBD1; CDR3nt: TGCGCCAGCAGCTCGGACAGGGTCTCTACAAACACCATATATTTT; CDR3aa: CASSSDRVSTNTIYF
v_gene: TRBV6-1; abundance: NA; j_gene: TRBJ1-6; d_gene: NA; CDR3nt: TGTGCCAGCAGTGAATCATCTCCCGCGAGCTCCTATAATTCACCCCTCCACTTT; CDR3aa: CASSESSPASSYNSPLHF
v_gene: TRBV9; abundance: NA; j_gene: TRBJ2-5; d_gene: TRBD1; CDR3nt: TGTGCCAGCAGTAACAACGGACAGGTTGAAGAGACCCAGTACTTC; CDR3aa: CASSNNGQVEETQYF
v_gene: TRBV7-3; abundance: NA; j_gene: TRBJ2-3; d_gene: TRBD2; CDR3nt: TGTGCCAGCAGCCCCGGACTAGCGGGGGGTAGCACAGATACGCAGTATTTT; CDR3aa: CASSPGLAGGSTDTQYF
v_gene: TRBV19; abundance: NA; j_gene: TRBJ2-3; d_gene: TRBD1; CDR3nt: TGTGCCAGTAGTGCCACACCCCCGGGACAGGGGACAGATACGCAGTATTTT; CDR3aa: CASSATPPGQGTDTQYF
v_gene: TRBV6-5; abundance: NA; j_gene: TRBJ1-1; d_gene: NA; CDR3nt: TGTGCCAGCAGTTACTCGATCGGCGACAGTCTTCTGGAAGCTTTCTTT; CDR3aa: CASSYSIGDSLLEAFF
v_gene: TRBV19; abundance: NA; j_gene: TRBJ1-5; d_gene: TRBD1; CDR3nt: TGTGCCAGTAGGAGCGAGGGGGCTAATCAGCCCCAGCATTTT; CDR3aa: CASRSEGANQPQHF
v_gene: TRBV9; abundance: NA; j_gene: TRBJ2-5; d_gene: NA; CDR3nt: TGTGCCAGCAGCCCCCGGGGATCGCAAGGGGAGACCCAGTACTTC; CDR3aa: CASSPRGSQGETQYF
v_gene: TRBV3-1/TRBV3-2; abundance: NA; j_gene: TRBJ2-2; d_gene: NA; CDR3nt: TGTGCCAGCAGCCCCCCATTGAACACCGGGGAGCTGTTTTTT; CDR3aa: CASSPPLNTGELFF
v_gene: TRBV19; abundance: NA; j_gene: TRBJ2-3; d_gene: TRBD2; CDR3nt: TGTGCCAGTAGTTCAATCACTAGCGGGGGGCGAACAGATACGCAGTATTTT; CDR3aa: CASSSITSGGRTDTQYF
v_gene: TRBV5-1; abundance: NA; j_gene: TRBJ1-2; d_gene: TRBD1; CDR3nt: TGCGCCAGCAGCGCCGGGACAGGGGGTTATGGCTACACCTTC; CDR3aa: CASSAGTGGYGYTF
v_gene: TRBV18; abundance: NA; j_gene: TRBJ2-3; d_gene: TRBD2; CDR3nt: TGTGCCAGCTCACCCGGGGCTAGCGGAACAGATACGCAGTATTTT; CDR3aa: CASSPGASGTDTQYF
v_gene: TRBV3-1/TRBV3-2; abundance: few; j_gene: TRBJ1-1; d_gene: NA; CDR3nt: TGTGCCAGCAGCCAAGACTGGAGGGGTTTGAACACTGAAGCTTTCTTT; CDR3aa: CASSQDWRGLNTEAFF
v_gene: TRBV5-1; abundance: NA; j_gene: TRBJ2-3; d_gene: NA; CDR3nt: TGCGCCAGCAATTTGAATGGGCCTTACACAGATACGCAGTATTTT; CDR3aa: CASNLNGPYTDTQYF
v_gene: TRBV2; abundance: NA; j_gene: TRBJ1-2; d_gene: TRBD1; CDR3nt: TGTGCCAGCGGTTTTAGAATGGGACAGGGATTTTATGGCTACACCTTC; CDR3aa: CASGFRMGQGFYGYTF